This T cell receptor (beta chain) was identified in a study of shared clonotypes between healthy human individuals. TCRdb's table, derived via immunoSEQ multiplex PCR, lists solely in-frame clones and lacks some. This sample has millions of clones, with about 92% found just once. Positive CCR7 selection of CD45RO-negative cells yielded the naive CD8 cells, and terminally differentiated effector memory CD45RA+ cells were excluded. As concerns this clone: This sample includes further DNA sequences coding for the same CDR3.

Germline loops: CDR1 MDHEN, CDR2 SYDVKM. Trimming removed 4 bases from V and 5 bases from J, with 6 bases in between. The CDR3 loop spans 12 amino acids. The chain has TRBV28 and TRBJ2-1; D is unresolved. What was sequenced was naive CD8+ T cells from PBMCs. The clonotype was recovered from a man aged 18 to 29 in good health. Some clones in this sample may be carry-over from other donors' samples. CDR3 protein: CASSYGDNEQFF. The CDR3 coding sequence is TGTGCCAGCAGTTACGGTGACAATGAGCAGTTCTTC.